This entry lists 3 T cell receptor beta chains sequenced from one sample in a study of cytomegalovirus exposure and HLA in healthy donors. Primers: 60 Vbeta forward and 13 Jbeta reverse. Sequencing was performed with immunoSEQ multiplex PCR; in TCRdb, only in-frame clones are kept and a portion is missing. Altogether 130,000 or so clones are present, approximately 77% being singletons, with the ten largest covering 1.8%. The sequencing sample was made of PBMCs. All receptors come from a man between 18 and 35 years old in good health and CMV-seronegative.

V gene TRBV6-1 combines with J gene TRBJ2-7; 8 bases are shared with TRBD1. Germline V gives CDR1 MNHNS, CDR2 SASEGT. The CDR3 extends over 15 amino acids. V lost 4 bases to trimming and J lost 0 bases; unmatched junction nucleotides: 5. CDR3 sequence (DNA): TGTGCCAGCAGTGGTGGGACAGGTAGCTCCTACGAGCAGTACTTC. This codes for CASSGGTGSSYEQYF.

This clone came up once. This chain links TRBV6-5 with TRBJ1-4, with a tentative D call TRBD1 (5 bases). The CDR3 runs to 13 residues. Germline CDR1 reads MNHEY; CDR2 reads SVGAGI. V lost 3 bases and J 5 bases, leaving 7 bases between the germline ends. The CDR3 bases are TGTGCCAGCAGTTATAGACAGAATGAAAAACTGTTTTTT. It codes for CASSYRQNEKLFF.

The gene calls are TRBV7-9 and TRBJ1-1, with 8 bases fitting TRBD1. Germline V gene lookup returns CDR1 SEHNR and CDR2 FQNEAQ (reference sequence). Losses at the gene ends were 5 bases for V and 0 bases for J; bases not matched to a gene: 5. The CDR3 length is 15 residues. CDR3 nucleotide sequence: TGTGCCAGCAGCCCCGGACAGGGTATGAACACTGAAGCTTTCTTT. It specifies CASSPGQGMNTEAFF.